This record covers a single T cell receptor beta chain. CD45RO negativity and positive selection for CCR7 defined naive CD8 cells, a population that excluded terminally differentiated effector memory CD45RA+ cells. The data were taken from a study of shared clonotypes between healthy human individuals. The authors ran the assay at deep level. Method: immunoSEQ multiplex PCR; TCRdb's copy keeps in-frame clones and lacks some. The data show nearly 2 million clones, about 95% seen once. Germline V gives CDR1 SGHNT, CDR2 YYREEE (reference sequence). The germline V and J ends were trimmed by 3 bases and 3 bases, with 13 bases remaining between them. The length of the CDR3 is 14 residues.

The receptor's source is a man aged 18 to 29 in good health. The sequencing sample was made of naive CD8+ T cells sorted from blood. V usage is TRBV5-4 and J usage is TRBJ2-7; a possible D gene is TRBD1 (5 bases). The CDR3 DNA reads TGTGCCAGCAGCTCCCCAAGTGACAGCTACGAGCAGTACTTC. Amino acids: CASSSPSDSYEQYF.